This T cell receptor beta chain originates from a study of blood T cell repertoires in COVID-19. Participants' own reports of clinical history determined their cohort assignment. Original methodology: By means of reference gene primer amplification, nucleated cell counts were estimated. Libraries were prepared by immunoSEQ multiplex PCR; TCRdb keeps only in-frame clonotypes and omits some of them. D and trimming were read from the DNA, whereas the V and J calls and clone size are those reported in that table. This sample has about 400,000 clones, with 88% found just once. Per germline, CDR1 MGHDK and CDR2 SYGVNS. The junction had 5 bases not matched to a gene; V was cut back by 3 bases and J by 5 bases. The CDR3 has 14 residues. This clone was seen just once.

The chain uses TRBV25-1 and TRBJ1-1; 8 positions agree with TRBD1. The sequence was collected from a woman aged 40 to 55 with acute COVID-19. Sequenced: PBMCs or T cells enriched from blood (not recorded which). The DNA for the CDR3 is TGTGCCAGCAGTGAGGGACAGGTTTGGACTGAAGCTTTCTTT. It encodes CASSEGQVWTEAFF.